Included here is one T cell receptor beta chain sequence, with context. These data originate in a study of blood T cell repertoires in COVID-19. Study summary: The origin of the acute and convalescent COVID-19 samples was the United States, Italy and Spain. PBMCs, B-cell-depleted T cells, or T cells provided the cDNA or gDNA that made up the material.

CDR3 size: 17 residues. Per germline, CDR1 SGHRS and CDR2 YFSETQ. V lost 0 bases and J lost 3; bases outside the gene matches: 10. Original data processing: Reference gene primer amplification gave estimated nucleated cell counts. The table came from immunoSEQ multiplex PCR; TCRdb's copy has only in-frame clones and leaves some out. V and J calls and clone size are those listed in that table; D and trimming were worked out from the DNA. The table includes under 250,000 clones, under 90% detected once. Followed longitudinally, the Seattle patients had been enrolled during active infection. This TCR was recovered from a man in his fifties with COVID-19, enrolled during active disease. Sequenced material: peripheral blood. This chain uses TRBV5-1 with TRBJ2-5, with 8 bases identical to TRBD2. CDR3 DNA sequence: TGCGCCAGCAGCTTGGCGGGAGGGGCGCTGATCGAAGAGACCCAGTACTTC. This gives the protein CASSLAGGALIEETQYF.